The subject of this entry is one T cell receptor (beta chain). The target antigen is unknown. This sample stems from a study of OX40 agonist ivuxolimab in advanced cancers. Study summary: Three patients, one with hepatocellular carcinoma and two with cutaneous melanoma, achieved partial responses.

Profiled with immunoSEQ multiplex PCR; TCRdb holds only in-frame clones, not every one. Among 70,000 or so clones listed, around 86% were seen once. This CDR3 has 12 amino acids. With 6 bases removed from V and 10 bases from J, the gap between germline ends came to 14 bases. Germline loops: CDR1 SNHLY, CDR2 FYNNEI. General study findings and limits: Doses of 0.1 to 3.0 mg/kg were accompanied by clonal expansion of CD4+ and CD8+ blood T cells by week 6. Near-lowest levels of clonal expansion characterized partial responders at 0.1-3.0 mg/kg.

The clonotype was recovered from an adult with an advanced solid tumor such as melanoma, head and neck, liver or kidney cancer. The chain carries TRBV2 and TRBJ2-3, with D perhaps TRBD1 (6 bases). The sequencing here drew on CD4+ or CD8+ T cells sorted from blood, taken in a trial of the OX40 agonist ivuxolimab. DNA of the CDR3: TGTGCCAGCAGGGAACAGGGACACGCGCAGTATTTT. The encoded protein is CASREQGHAQYF.